These T cell receptor beta chains were read from a single sample in a study of Ad26.COV2.S vaccination and SARS-CoV-2 variants. Clones were read by immunoSEQ multiplex PCR, and TCRdb kept only the in-frame ones, dropping some. The table records approximately 420,000 clones, 80% to 90% of them present only once. The source was peripheral blood, collected in a trial of Ad26.COV2.S vaccine versus placebo. These receptor sequences come from a person aged 18 to 65 who received the Ad26.COV2.S COVID-19 vaccine or a placebo. Each CDR3 is given with its conserved first and last residue. The D gene is left open where the match is weak. Size tells how often a clone was seen (once, few, many) or the class of an expanded clone, and some rows leave it out.

CDR3	DNA	J	V	D	size
CASSQDPRGWGYTF	TGCGCCAGCAGCCAAGATCCCCGGGGTTGGGGCTACACCTTC	TRBJ1-2	TRBV4-1	.	few
CASSLTWDRGPYEQYF	TGTGCCAGCAGCTTAACGTGGGACAGGGGCCCCTACGAGCAGTACTTC	TRBJ2-7	TRBV7-6	TRBD1	.
CASSVVRYEQYF	TGTGCCAGCAGTGTGGTTCGTTACGAGCAGTACTTC	TRBJ2-7	TRBV2	.	.
CASSLRGQLYGYTF	TGTGCCAGCAGTTTAAGAGGACAGCTTTATGGCTACACCTTC	TRBJ1-2	TRBV27	.	.
CASSQGTSGGEQYF	TGTGCCAGCAGCCAAGGGACTAGCGGGGGAGAGCAGTACTTC	TRBJ2-7	TRBV3-1/TRBV3-2	TRBD2	.
CASSLRTGENYGYTF	TGTGCCAGCAGCCTCCGGACAGGGGAAAACTATGGCTACACCTTC	TRBJ1-2	TRBV13	TRBD1	.
CASSYSFERGAYEQYF	TGTGCCAGCAGCTACTCTTTCGAACGGGGGGCCTACGAGCAGTACTTC	TRBJ2-7	TRBV6-2/TRBV6-3	TRBD2	.
CASSVPYDRASYEQYF	TGTGCCAGCAGCGTCCCTTACGACAGGGCTTCCTACGAGCAGTACTTC	TRBJ2-7	TRBV5-8	TRBD1	.
CASSLFVGEDTF	TGTGCCAGCAGCTTGTTTGTAGGGGAGGACACCTTC	TRBJ1-2	TRBV5-4	.	.
CAWNLQSNTEAFF	TGTGCCTGGAATTTACAATCGAACACTGAAGCTTTCTTT	TRBJ1-1	TRBV30	.	.
CASSRRLGESTGELFF	TGTGCCAGCAGCCGTCGGTTGGGGGAGAGCACCGGGGAGCTGTTTTTT	TRBJ2-2	TRBV6-2/TRBV6-3	.	.
CASSFGGSGETQYF	TGTGCCAGCAGTTTTGGGGGGTCAGGAGAGACCCAGTACTTC	TRBJ2-5	TRBV27	.	.